One and the same sample provided the 24 T cell receptor beta chains below, sequenced in a study of a mutant IDH1 vaccine in newly diagnosed glioma. Indicated time point: week 5, during vaccination. Each dose delivered 300 ug of mutant IDH1 20-mer peptide subcutaneously with imiquimod. Clones were sequenced by immunoSEQ multiplex PCR, and TCRdb holds only the in-frame ones, with some missing. The table lists about 58,000 clones, roughly 80% of them singletons. These TCRs' antigens remain unknown. Sequenced material: PBMCs, taken from a glioma patient whose treatment included an IDH1 peptide vaccine. These receptors all stem from a woman between 45 and 65 years old with glioma.

This chain uses TRBV4-1 with TRBJ2-7, with D tentatively TRBD1 (6 bases). The germline V and J ends were trimmed by 0 bases and 2 bases, with 11 bases remaining between them. The CDR3 extends over 15 amino acids. Germline loops: CDR1 MGHRA, CDR2 YSYEKL. CDR3 amino acids: CASSQDRAGAYEQYF. The CDR3 region has the DNA TGCGCCAGCAGCCAAGATAGGGCAGGGGCCTACGAGCAGTACTTC.

The chain links TRBV14 to TRBJ2-2, with D possibly TRBD1 on 5 matching bases. Germline CDR1 and CDR2: SGHDN and FVKESK. CDR3 size: 17 residues. With 4 bases removed from V and 4 bases from J, the gap between germline ends came to 19 bases. The CDR3 DNA sequence: TGTGCCAGCAGCCCCTTCCACGGAAGGGGCTCCACCGGGGAGCTGTTTTTT. Protein: CASSPFHGRGSTGELFF. The full variable domain, completed using reference TRBV14 and TRBJ2-2, is EAGVTQFPSHSVIEKGQTVTLRCDPISGHDNLYWYRRVMGKEIKFLLHFVKESKQDESGMPNNRFLAERTGGTYSTLKVQPAELEDSGVYFCASSPFHGRGSTGELFFGEGSRLTVL.

J is TRBJ2-5 and V is TRBV30; 9 nucleotides align to TRBD2. Per germline, CDR1 GTSNPN and CDR2 SVGIG (reference sequence). The CDR3 has 14 residues. V shed 4 bases and J 2 bases; nucleotides not matched to a gene: 5. The CDR3 sequence: CAWNGAGGQETQYF. CDR3 DNA: TGTGCCTGGAACGGGGCGGGGGGGCAAGAGACCCAGTACTTC.

This sequence joins TRBV28 and TRBJ1-3, with 10 bases matching TRBD1. Germline V gene lookup returns CDR1 MDHEN and CDR2 SYDVKM. This CDR3 is 21 amino acids long. V gave up 6 bases and J gave up 6 bases; unmatched junction bases: 26. CDR3 amino acids: CASRNAKRTGGLKFGENTIYF. The CDR3 DNA follows: TGTGCCAGCAGAAACGCCAAGAGGACAGGGGGTTTGAAGTTCGGGGAAAACACCATATATTTT. The full variable domain, in which reference TRBV28 and TRBJ1-3 provide the parts outside the CDR3, is DVKVTQSSRYLVKRTGEKVFLECVQDMDHENMFWYRQDPGLGLRLIYFSYDVKMKEKGDIPEGYSVSREKKERFSLILESASTNQTSMYLCASRNAKRTGGLKFGENTIYFGEGSWLTVV.

The chain is built from TRBV4-1 and TRBJ2-4, with D possibly being TRBD1 or TRBD2 (5 bases each). The CDR3 sequence is 21 residues long. The germline V gene has CDR1 MGHRA and CDR2 YSYEKL. With 1 base removed from V and 0 bases from J, the gap between germline ends came to 25 bases. The CDR3 reads CASSQGLNPGRKVLAKNIQYF. CDR3 in DNA: TGCGCCAGCAGCCAAGGCCTTAACCCGGGACGGAAAGTTCTAGCCAAAAACATTCAGTACTTC.

This clone was found a few times. This chain links TRBV5-4 with TRBJ2-7, with unresolved D. CDR1 is SGHNT, CDR2 YYREEE, per germline (reference sequence). The V gene lost 5 bases and the J gene lost 3 bases, with 12 bases spanning the gap. The CDR3 contains 13 residues. The CDR3 is CASSLDRSYEQYF. CDR3 in DNA: TGTGCCAGCAGTCTCGACCGGAGCTACGAGCAGTACTTC. Full variable domain (missing parts from reference TRBV5-4 and TRBJ2-7): ETGVTQSPTHLIKTRGQQVTLRCSSQSGHNTVSWYQQALGQGPQFIFQYYREEENGRGNFPPRFSGLQFPNYSSELNVNALELDDSALYLCASSLDRSYEQYFGPGTRLTVT.

V usage is TRBV2 and J usage is TRBJ2-2, with 9 bases identical to TRBD1. This CDR3 comprises 16 residues. V shed 4 bases, J shed 5 bases, and the junction held 8 bases outside the gene matches. CDR1 and CDR2 (germline): SNHLY, FYNNEI. The CDR3 is CASSGRWTGVTGELFF. In nucleotides, the CDR3 is TGTGCCAGCAGTGGCCGATGGACAGGGGTGACCGGGGAGCTGTTTTTT.

Notes on this clone: At one boundary the junction diverges from the germline segment, which might be a read error. The gene calls are TRBV6-6 and TRBJ2-7, with D possibly TRBD2 on 6 matching bases. CDR3 size: 15 residues. Germline-derived CDR1 and CDR2 are MNHNY and SVGAGI (reference sequence). The CDR3 coding sequence is TGTGCCAGCAGTCACTCCGGGAGTGTGGACTACGAGCAGTACTTC. Translating gives CASSHSGSVDYEQYF.

The chain is built from TRBV4-1 and TRBJ2-1; D might be TRBD1 or TRBD2, each matching 5 bases. The CDR3 covers 15 residues. Germline loops: CDR1 MGHRA, CDR2 YSYEKL. Trimming pared 4 bases from V and 9 bases from J, leaving 19 bases between. The CDR3 nucleotides are TGCGCCAGCAGCCCTCCCGGGACCCCACTTAGTGAGCAGTTCTTC. Its protein product is CASSPPGTPLSEQFF.

The gene calls are TRBV6-4 and TRBJ2-3, with 10 bases aligning to TRBD1. In germline, CDR1 is MRHNA, CDR2 SNTAGT. The CDR3 runs to 15 residues. After removal of 6 bases from V and 1 base from J, the junction contained 4 bases not matched to a gene. The CDR3 coding sequence is TGTGCCAGCAGCGCCGGGACAGGGGGCACAGATACGCAGTATTTT. Its protein is CASSAGTGGTDTQYF.

The rearrangement joins TRBV2 to TRBJ1-2, with a weak D call TRBD1 (6 bases). The V end was cut by 1 base, the J end by 4 bases, with 13 bases between. The germline V gene encodes CDR1 SNHLY and CDR2 FYNNEI. The CDR3 length is 15 residues. The CDR3 DNA is TGTGCCAGCAGTGAAGGGGCCGCGACAGGCTATGGCTACACCTTC. The encoded protein is CASSEGAATGYGYTF.

This clone has only a few counts. The chain employs TRBV4-1 and TRBJ2-3; D is undetermined. Germline values: CDR1 MGHRA, CDR2 YSYEKL. The CDR3 spans 13 residues. V lost 4 bases and J 2 bases, leaving 7 bases between the germline ends. The CDR3 coding sequence is TGCGCCAGCAGCCGGGATTTCACAGATACGCAGTATTTT. This encodes CASSRDFTDTQYF.

This chain joins TRBV7-6 and TRBJ2-7; D is ambiguous. The CDR3 spans 13 residues. Germline-derived CDR1 and CDR2 are SGHVS and FNYEAQ. Trimming cost V 0 bases and J 6 bases, with 9 bases left between them. This CDR3 reads CASSLALGSEQYF. For the CDR3, the DNA is TGTGCCAGCAGCTTAGCGCTCGGTTCCGAGCAGTACTTC.

This chain links TRBV6-6 with TRBJ2-7, with D tentatively TRBD2 (7 bases). CDR3 length equals 12 residues. Per the germline V gene, CDR1 is MNHNY and CDR2 is SVGAGI (reference sequence). The ends were cut back, 7 bases at V and 6 bases at J, with 13 bases in the middle. As DNA, the CDR3 is TGTGCCAGCACCGGGGCGGGGGCCGAGCAGTACTTC. This translates into CASTGAGAEQYF.

CDR3 nucleotides: TGTGCCAGCAGGAAACAGGGGGACACTGAAGCTTTCTTT. Translating it yields CASRKQGDTEAFF. V is TRBV2 and J is TRBJ1-1; TRBD1 agrees at 8 bases. Germline lookup yields CDR1 SNHLY and CDR2 FYNNEI. Losses at the gene ends were 6 bases for V and 3 bases for J; bases not matched to a gene: 3. The CDR3 is 13 amino acids.

The genes are TRBV5-6 and TRBJ1-2; D gene unclear. The germline V gene encodes CDR1 SGHDT and CDR2 YYEEEE. Trimming left V 4 bases short and J 4 bases short, with 14 bases between. The CDR3 has 14 amino acids. The CDR3 DNA is TGTGCCAGCAGCGCCGAAAGGGTAGGCTATGGCTACACCTTC. Translating it yields CASSAERVGYGYTF.

The rearrangement uses TRBV4-1 and TRBJ1-2; 8 bases are a match to TRBD1. The CDR3 runs to 15 residues. V lost 2 bases and J lost 7; bases outside the gene matches: 9. CDR1 is MGHRA, CDR2 YSYEKL, per germline. CDR3 amino acids: CASSQTTGDYGGYTF. The CDR3, as DNA: TGCGCCAGCAGCCAAACGACAGGGGACTACGGTGGCTACACCTTC.

The chain joins TRBV6-4 to TRBJ2-3, with 10 bases lining up with TRBD2. The J segment lost 4 bases and the V segment lost 3 bases, leaving 4 bases of the junction unmatched. The CDR3 contains 15 residues. The germline V gene encodes CDR1 MRHNA and CDR2 SNTAGT. CDR3 DNA sequence: TGTGCCAGCAGTGAGAGCGGGGGGGCCCCAGATACGCAGTATTTT. Translation: CASSESGGAPDTQYF.

This chain connects TRBV29-1 to TRBJ2-3; D may be TRBD2 (6 bases). CDR3 size: 14 residues. Trimming cost V 4 bases and J 2 bases, with 13 bases left between them. Germline lookup yields CDR1 SQVTM and CDR2 ANQGSEA. CDR3 DNA sequence: TGCAGCGTTGTGGGAGGAGCGGACACAGATACGCAGTATTTT. Protein product: CSVVGGADTDTQYF.

This chain uses TRBV6-5 with TRBJ1-4, with D hard to call. Germline CDR1 MNHEY, CDR2 SVGAGI. V was cut by 0 bases and J by 7 bases, with 12 bases left in between. This CDR3 comprises 15 residues. The CDR3 DNA reads TGTGCCAGCAGTTACTCAGGGCGGGTGGCTGAAAAACTGTTTTTT. Protein product: CASSYSGRVAEKLFF.

The rearrangement links TRBV5-1 to TRBJ2-1, with 7 bases matching TRBD2. The CDR3 loop spans 14 amino acids. CDR1 SGHRS and CDR2 YFSETQ come from the germline V gene. Germline trimming cut 7 bases from V and 2 bases from J; bases unmatched to any gene: 6. The CDR3 coding sequence is TGCGCCAGCTCCCCGAGCGGGGCCTACAATGAGCAGTTCTTC. Protein sequence: CASSPSGAYNEQFF.

The rearrangement uses TRBV19 and TRBJ2-7; 8 bases line up with TRBD1. Germline V gene lookup returns CDR1 LNHDA and CDR2 SQIVND (reference sequence). Trimming removed 9 bases from V and 6 bases from J; junction bases left unmatched: 10. CDR3 length equals 13 residues. CDR3 nucleotide sequence: TGTGCCAGCCTCGGACAGGGTTCGGCCGAGCAGTACTTC. Protein sequence: CASLGQGSAEQYF.

V and J are TRBV5-1 and TRBJ2-3; 9 nucleotides align to TRBD2. V was clipped by 0 bases and J by 14 bases; unmatched bases: 10. The CDR3 is 14 amino acids. Germline CDR1 and CDR2: SGHRS and YFSETQ. CDR3 amino acids: CASSLEGSGGGRYF. CDR3 bases: TGCGCCAGCAGCTTGGAGGGTAGCGGGGGAGGACGGTATTTT.

CDR3 region: CASSEAGTTQETQYF. As DNA, the CDR3 is TGCGCCAGCAGTGAGGCCGGGACAACCCAAGAGACCCAGTACTTC. The chain couples TRBV10-1 to TRBJ2-5, with D perhaps matching TRBD1 (6 bases). The CDR3 length is 15 residues. Germline V CDR1 and CDR2: WNHNN, SYGVQD (reference sequence). Between the trimmed V and J ends, which lost 2 bases and 1 base, there was a span of 11 bases.